This is a list of T cell receptor beta chains from one sample in a study of blood T cell repertoires in COVID-19. Using immunoSEQ multiplex PCR, the repertoire was profiled, and TCRdb retains in-frame clones only, with some absent. Of about 52,000 clones in the sample, 65% to 90% are singletons; the top ten hold 14%. Sequencing was carried out using peripheral blood. These receptors all come from a man between 65 and 79 years old with acute or convalescent COVID-19. Each CDR3 is given without its conserved first and last residue. The listing skips clone size in some rows; elsewhere it reads once, few, many or a size class.

>TRBV6-5|NA|TRBJ2-1
ASGGSSYNEQF
>TRBV6-2/TRBV6-3|NA|TRBJ2-3
ASSYSVFGLADLRNTQY
>TRBV5-1|NA|TRBJ1-1
ASSFSGDRGDEAF
>TRBV5-1|NA|TRBJ2-2
ASSEQGANTGELF
>TRBV19|NA|TRBJ2-3
ASSRRLSGSPSTDTQY
>TRBV2|NA|TRBJ1-5
ASMGQEGQPQH
>TRBV27|NA|TRBJ2-5
ASAPRGGGETQY
>TRBV4-1|NA|TRBJ1-4
ASSQAQTGVEKLF
>TRBV5-1|few|TRBJ2-1
ASSPNNEQF
>TRBV7-2|NA|TRBJ1-6
ASSLAASGSGVRNSPLH
>TRBV24-1|NA|TRBJ2-1
ATSDFSGANEQF
>TRBV4-2|NA|TRBJ2-3
ASRREDTDTQY
>TRBV18|NA|TRBJ1-5
ASSPGRNQPQH
>TRBV28|NA|TRBJ1-2
ASSSGTGGAPYYGYT
>TRBV5-5|few|TRBJ1-5
ASSGADSNQPQH
>TRBV19|NA|TRBJ1-2
ASSISAGSHGYT
>TRBV30|NA|TRBJ2-4
AWSVQGPAIQY
>TRBV28|once|TRBJ2-1
ASSPSSGNPNYNEQF
>TRBV2|NA|TRBJ2-1
ASSVASGSYNEQF
>TRBV14|NA|TRBJ2-1
ASSQFLTSGGGNEQF
>TRBV5-4|NA|TRBJ1-6
ASSGEGQGPDSPLH
>TRBV5-1|NA|TRBJ2-4
ASSLAVPGTGVVKNIQY
>TRBV19|NA|TRBJ1-5
ASSPQADQPQH
>TRBV6-6|NA|TRBJ1-6
ASRGGTGYSPLH
>TRBV7-2|once|TRBJ2-7
ASSLERLAGGSEQY
>TRBV7-2|NA|TRBJ1-4
ASSLVRGEKLF
>TRBV7-8|NA|TRBJ2-3
ASSLRLAGFTDTQY
>TRBV5-1|NA|TRBJ2-3
ASSLAGGTYTQY
>TRBV2|NA|TRBJ1-1
ASTWSWNTEAF
>TRBV4-1|NA|TRBJ1-3
ASSPPPGIHGNTIY
>TRBV19|NA|TRBJ1-5
ASSLVGGGRQPQH
>TRBV14|NA|TRBJ1-2
ASSLGQGFGYGYT
>TRBV21-1|NA|TRBJ1-2
ASSPRSGNYGYT
>TRBV7-2|NA|TRBJ2-1
ASSLRGNEQF
>TRBV9|few|TRBJ2-5
ASSVGHRGETQY
>TRBV7-8|NA|TRBJ2-5
ASRVGGTQETQY
>TRBV5-6|once|TRBJ2-5
ASSFVGAQETQY
>TRBV27|NA|TRBJ2-4
ASRRDRGHWY
>TRBV6-5|once|TRBJ1-2
ASSYIQGYGYT
>TRBV30|NA|TRBJ2-7
AWSPGRLYEQY
>TRBV6-4|NA|TRBJ2-5
ASSDSHPGTRGTQY
>TRBV4-3|NA|TRBJ2-6
ASSQEAAGANVLT